This TCR beta chain was sequenced in a study of T cells after posttransplantation cyclophosphamide. Findings and caveats of the study: Later blood repertoires were often dominated by clones from the donor CD8+ memory compartment.

The related graft donor's blood sample was taken on the day of bone marrow donation. Using immunoSEQ multiplex PCR, the repertoire was profiled, and TCRdb retains in-frame clones only, with some absent. The data show fewer than 7,000 clones, around 80% seen once. Trimming took 4 bases from V and 2 from J, leaving 8 bases between them. The CDR3 contains 12 residues. Germline CDR1 reads SQVTM; CDR2 reads ANQGSEA. Worth noting for this clone: Antigen specificity is unknown.

Sequenced material: memory CD4+ T cells sorted from blood. The rearrangement links TRBV29-1 to TRBJ2-5; TRBD2 is a possible D gene (5 bases). The sequence came from a woman aged 45-59 years in good health and a related stem cell transplant donor. This chain's CDR3 is CSVVSGQETQYF. In nucleotides, the CDR3 is TGCAGCGTTGTGAGCGGACAAGAGACCCAGTACTTC.